This T cell receptor beta chain was obtained from a study of vaccination effects on CD4 cells after COVID-19. Remarks on this clone: Its antigen is undetermined.

Method: immunoSEQ multiplex PCR; TCRdb's copy keeps in-frame clones and lacks some. The table includes about 46,000 clones, about 76% detected once. Antigen-specific CD4+ T cell clonotypes were called by their expansion after viral peptide-pool culture in ViraFEST. Following 10 days of culture, CD4+ T cells were isolated. All participants had two doses of either the BNT162b2 or mRNA-1273 vaccine. None of the vaccinated had previously contracted SARS-CoV-2, and their nucleocapsid antibodies tested negative. This CDR3 is 15 amino acids long. Looked up from germline, CDR1 is MNHEY and CDR2 is SVGAGI. The V and J ends lost 2 bases and 0 bases, in that order; junction bases with no gene match: 3. Study-wide results and limits: Early timepoints after infection were absent, and convalescent patients were few in the study. Late post-vaccination samples showed marked contraction of infection- and vaccine-induced clones.

The receptor was isolated from a human donor who received a COVID-19 vaccine. V gene TRBV6-5 combines with J gene TRBJ1-2; 7 bases line up with TRBD1. Sequences were derived from CD4+ T cells from PBMCs cultured with HCoV-OC43 spike peptides, sampled after COVID-19 vaccination. As for subset: HCoV-OC43 spike overlapping peptide pool stimulation. The CDR3 sequence: CASSYARGANYGYTF. Here the CDR3 DNA reads TGTGCCAGCAGTTACGCCAGGGGGGCTAACTATGGCTACACCTTC.